This entry concerns a single TCR beta chain. The data are from a study of blood T cells in healthy people across ages. Donation came from healthy Caucasian individuals in Russia who were aged about 6 to 95. Drawn from each donor were approximately 9.2 milliliters of peripheral blood. The CDR3 spans 14 residues. V shed 5 bases and J shed 0 bases, with 10 bases lying between them. Alongside a J-beta primer mix, a sample-barcoded 5' primer served in a second PCR lasting about 6 to 12 cycles. TCRdb passed the 5' RACE reads through MiXCR, listing each CDR3 protein once. The sample has about 830,000 distinct CDR3 sequences; less than 80% are singletons.

This sequence originates from a man aged 30 to 39 in good health. The sample taken for sequencing was blood. The chain has TRBV12-3 or TRBV12-4 and TRBJ1-1; D is unresolved. CDR3: CASSETEMNTEAFF. DNA of the CDR3: TGTGCCAGCAGTGAAACAGAGATGAACACTGAAGCTTTCTTT.